Listed below are T cell receptor beta chains from one sample, sequenced in a study of persistence of HIV-infected CD4 T cells. Their target antigens are unknown. Libraries were prepared by immunoSEQ multiplex PCR; TCRdb keeps only in-frame clonotypes and omits some of them. The table records 40,000 to 45,000 clones, roughly nine tenths of them present only once. The sample consisted of CD4+ T cells sorted from PBMCs after approximately 19-hour stimulation, taken from a patient who received antiretroviral therapy. These receptors originate from an adult man with HIV who was CMV-seropositive. Each CDR3 is given with its conserved first and last residue. D genes are given only for firm matches. Some rows mark clone size as missing; the rest say once, few, many or name a class of expanded clone.

V	D	length	size	J	CDR3	DNA
TRBV6-6	.	12	.	TRBJ2-7	CASSSPGTEQYF	TGTGCCAGCAGTTCTCCCGGGACCGAGCAGTACTTC
TRBV24-1	TRBD2	17	.	TRBJ2-3	CATSDSSGRGGRDTQYF	TGTGCCACCAGTGATTCCTCTGGGCGGGGGGGCAGGGATACGCAGTATTTT
TRBV11-2	TRBD1	14	.	TRBJ1-1	CASSIGQGRTEAFF	TGTGCCAGCAGCATAGGACAGGGAAGGACTGAAGCTTTCTTT
TRBV6-6	.	16	.	TRBJ1-4	CASNSLRRGSGEKLFF	TGTGCCAGCAACTCCCTCCGTAGGGGATCGGGAGAAAAACTGTTTTTT
TRBV11-3	.	14	.	TRBJ2-7	CASSLSRGAVEQYF	TGTGCCAGCAGCCTCAGCCGGGGGGCCGTCGAGCAGTACTTC
TRBV14	.	12	.	TRBJ2-7	CASSLGRYEQYF	TGTGCCAGCAGCTTGGGCCGCTACGAGCAGTACTTC
TRBV7-8	.	13	.	TRBJ1-1	CATLGVLNTEAFF	TGTGCCACCCTCGGGGTATTGAACACTGAAGCTTTCTTT
TRBV27	.	12	.	TRBJ2-3	CASSSRGDTQYF	TGTGCCAGCAGTTCTAGAGGCGATACGCAGTATTTT
TRBV20-1	TRBD1	15	.	TRBJ1-5	CSASSLQGSNQPQHF	TGCAGTGCTAGTTCTTTACAGGGGAGCAATCAGCCCCAGCATTTT
TRBV29-1	.	11	once	TRBJ2-1	CSVAKGAEQFF	TGCAGCGTCGCTAAGGGAGCTGAGCAGTTCTTC
TRBV2	.	15	.	TRBJ1-5	CASSEAAYSNQPQHF	TGTGCCAGCAGTGAGGCGGCATATAGCAATCAGCCCCAGCATTTT
TRBV6-5	.	15	.	TRBJ2-3	CAGAASPTSTDTQYF	TGTGCCGGTGCGGCATCTCCTACTAGCACAGATACGCAGTATTTT
TRBV2	.	14	.	TRBJ1-6	CASSILLDNSPLHF	TGTGCCAGCAGTATCCTTCTAGATAATTCACCCCTCCACTTT
TRBV10-3	TRBD2	20	once	TRBJ2-6	CAISEGGAGGILSGANVLTF	TGTGCCATCAGTGAGGGTGGAGCGGGGGGGATACTCTCTGGGGCCAACGTCCTGACTTTC
TRBV29-1	.	13	.	TRBJ1-1	CSVEAAGNTEAFF	TGCAGCGTTGAAGCGGCAGGGAACACTGAAGCTTTCTTT
TRBV2	.	14	.	TRBJ2-5	CASSARGVEKTQYF	TGTGCCAGCAGTGCAAGGGGTGTGGAGAAGACCCAGTACTTC
TRBV4-2	TRBD1	15	medium-sized	TRBJ2-1	CASSQGQGALNEQFF	TGTGCCAGCAGCCAAGGACAGGGGGCGCTGAATGAGCAGTTCTTC
TRBV28	.	16	once	TRBJ1-2	CASSLGGGATNYGYTF	TGTGCCAGCAGTTTAGGAGGAGGGGCGACCAACTATGGCTACACCTTC
TRBV15	.	14	.	TRBJ1-2	CATSRQGKNYGYTF	TGTGCCACCAGCAGACAGGGGAAGAACTATGGCTACACCTTC
TRBV19	TRBD1	13	once	TRBJ1-5	CAAGQGSNQPQHF	TGTGCCGCTGGACAGGGAAGCAATCAGCCCCAGCATTTT
TRBV29-1	.	13	.	TRBJ1-6	CSVALGTNSPLHF	TGCAGCGTTGCTCTAGGGACCAATTCACCCCTCCACTTT
TRBV15	.	12	.	TRBJ2-3	CATSFGTDTQYF	TGTGCCACCAGCTTTGGGACAGATACGCAGTATTTT
TRBV10-3	.	13	.	TRBJ1-1	CAISERGETEAFF	TGTGCCATCAGTGAGAGAGGGGAAACTGAAGCTTTCTTT
TRBV6-2/TRBV6-3	.	15	few	TRBJ1-5	CASSSRDLSNQPQHF	TGTGCCAGCAGTTCCCGGGACCTAAGCAATCAGCCCCAGCATTTT
TRBV15	.	14	.	TRBJ1-5	CATSRDRGILTQHF	TGTGCCACCAGCAGAGATAGGGGGATCCTGACCCAGCATTTT